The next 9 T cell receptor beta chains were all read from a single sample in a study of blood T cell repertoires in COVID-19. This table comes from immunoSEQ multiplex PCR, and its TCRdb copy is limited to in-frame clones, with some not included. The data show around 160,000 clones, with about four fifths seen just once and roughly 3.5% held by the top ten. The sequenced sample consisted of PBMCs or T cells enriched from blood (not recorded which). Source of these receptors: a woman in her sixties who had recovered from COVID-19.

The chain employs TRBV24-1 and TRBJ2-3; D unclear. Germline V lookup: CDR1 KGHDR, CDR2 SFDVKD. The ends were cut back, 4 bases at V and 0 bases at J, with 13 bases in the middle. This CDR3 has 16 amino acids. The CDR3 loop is CATSEHGPVSTDTQYF. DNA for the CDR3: TGTGCCACCAGTGAACATGGGCCCGTTAGCACAGATACGCAGTATTTT.

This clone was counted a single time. The CDR3 reads CASNPSNTGELFF. The CDR3 DNA is TGTGCCAGCAATCCATCCAACACCGGGGAGCTGTTTTTT. V is TRBV2 and J is TRBJ2-2; no clear D. CDR1 SNHLY and CDR2 FYNNEI come from the germline V gene. Trimming took 7 bases from V and 2 from J, leaving 8 bases between them. The length of the CDR3 is 13 residues.

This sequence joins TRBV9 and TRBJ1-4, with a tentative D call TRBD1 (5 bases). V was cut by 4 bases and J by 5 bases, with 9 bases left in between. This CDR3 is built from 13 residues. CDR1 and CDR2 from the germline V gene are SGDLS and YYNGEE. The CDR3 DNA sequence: TGTGCCAGCAGCAGGGGCGCAAATGAAAAACTGTTTTTT. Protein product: CASSRGANEKLFF.

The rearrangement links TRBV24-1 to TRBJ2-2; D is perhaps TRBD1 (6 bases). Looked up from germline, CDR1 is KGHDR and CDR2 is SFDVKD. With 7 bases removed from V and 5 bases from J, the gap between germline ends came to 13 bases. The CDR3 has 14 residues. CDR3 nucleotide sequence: TGTGCCACCAGCCCAAGACAGGCTACCGGGGAGCTGTTTTTT. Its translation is CATSPRQATGELFF.

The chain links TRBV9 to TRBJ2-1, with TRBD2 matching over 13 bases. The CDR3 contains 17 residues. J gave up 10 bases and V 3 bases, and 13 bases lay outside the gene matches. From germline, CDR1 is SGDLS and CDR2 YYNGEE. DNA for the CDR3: TGTGCCAGCAGCGGAGCCCTACTAGCGGGGGGGCCATGGGAGCAGTTCTTC. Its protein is CASSGALLAGGPWEQFF.

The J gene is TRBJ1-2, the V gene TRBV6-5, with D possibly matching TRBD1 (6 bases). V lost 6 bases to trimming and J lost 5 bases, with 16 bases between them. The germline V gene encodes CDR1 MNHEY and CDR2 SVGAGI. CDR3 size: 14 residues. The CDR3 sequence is CASRGGTGTYGYTF. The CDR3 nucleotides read TGTGCCAGCAGAGGGGGAACCGGGACATATGGCTACACCTTC.

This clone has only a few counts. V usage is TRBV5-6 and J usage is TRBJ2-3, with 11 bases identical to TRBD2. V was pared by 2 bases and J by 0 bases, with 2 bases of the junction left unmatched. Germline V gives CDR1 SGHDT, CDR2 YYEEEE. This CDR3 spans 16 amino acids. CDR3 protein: CASSFSGGASTDTQYF. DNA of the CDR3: TGTGCCAGCAGCTTTAGCGGGGGGGCTAGCACAGATACGCAGTATTTT.

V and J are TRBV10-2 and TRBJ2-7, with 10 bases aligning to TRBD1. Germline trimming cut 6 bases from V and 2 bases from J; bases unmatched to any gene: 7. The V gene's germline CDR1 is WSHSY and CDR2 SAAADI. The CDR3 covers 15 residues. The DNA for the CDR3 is TGCGCCAGCAGCCAAGACAGGGGGCTTCCCTACGAGCAGTACTTC. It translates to CASSQDRGLPYEQYF.

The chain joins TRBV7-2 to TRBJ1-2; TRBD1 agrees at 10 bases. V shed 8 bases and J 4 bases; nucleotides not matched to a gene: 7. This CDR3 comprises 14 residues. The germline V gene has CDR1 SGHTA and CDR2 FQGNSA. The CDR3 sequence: CASAPGQGSYGYTF. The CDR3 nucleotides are TGTGCCAGCGCTCCGGGACAGGGGAGCTATGGCTACACCTTC.